The 24 T cell receptor beta chains given below trace back to one sample, sequenced in a study of identical twins. TCRdb re-called the 5' RACE reads with MiXCR, one entry per CDR3 protein. The table records about 730,000 distinct CDR3 sequences, 21% of them present only once. These same records also appear under a second study, on T cells expressing NK-cell markers.

Sample: PBMCs. The source of these receptors is a woman aged 18 to 35 in good health.

The V and J genes are TRBV10-3 and TRBJ2-7; no firm D call. The ends were cut back, 10 bases at V and 5 bases at J, with 18 bases in the middle. Germline CDR1 and CDR2: ENHRY and SYGVKD. CDR3 length: 13 amino acids. The CDR3 DNA sequence: TGTGCCACCGGCACCGGTATTCAAGACGAGCAGTACTTC. Protein sequence: CATGTGIQDEQYF.

This clonotype appeared a few times. The chain joins TRBV5-1 to TRBJ2-7, with D possibly being TRBD1 (5 bases). Germline CDR1 and CDR2: SGHRS and YFSETQ. CDR3 size: 18 residues. Trimming left V 4 bases short and J 2 bases short, with 25 bases between. Written as DNA, the CDR3 is TGCGCCAGCAGCCGGAATTTAGGGGCGCCACAGGTCACCTACGAGCAGTACTTC. This codes for CASSRNLGAPQVTYEQYF.

This clonotype showed up just a few times. The V call is TRBV20-1, the J call TRBJ2-7, with D perhaps TRBD2 (6 bases). The V gene's germline CDR1 is DFQATT and CDR2 SNEGSKA (reference sequence). V was shortened by 5 bases and J by 8 bases, with 13 bases between the two germline ends. CDR3 length: 11 amino acids. In DNA, the CDR3 is TGCAGTGCTGCCCTGGGGGGAAAGCAGTACTTC. It translates to CSAALGGKQYF.

V and J are TRBV7-2 and TRBJ2-3; weak D call: TRBD2 (6 bases). Trimming pared 2 bases from V and 6 bases from J, leaving 21 bases between. Germline CDR1 SGHTA, CDR2 FQGNSA. CDR3 length: 17 amino acids. CDR3 bases: TGTGCCAGCAGCTTACGGCGCGGCGGGACCAGGTGGGATACGCAGTATTTT. The encoded protein is CASSLRRGGTRWDTQYF.

V is TRBV12-3 or TRBV12-4 and J is TRBJ2-7; the match to TRBD2 covers 8 bases. The V and J ends lost 10 bases and 3 bases, in that order; junction bases with no gene match: 14. The CDR3 loop spans 15 amino acids. CDR3 coding DNA: TGTGCCACCGCAACGGTGATAGCGGGGCACTACGAGCAGTACTTC. This sequence encodes CATATVIAGHYEQYF.

The CDR3 protein is CASSQSPAGGVEFF. The CDR3 region has the DNA TGCGCCAGCAGCCAATCACCAGCGGGAGGAGTTGAGTTCTTC. The chain couples TRBV4-3 to TRBJ2-1, with TRBD2 matching 9 bases. The CDR3 contains 14 residues. In germline, CDR1 is LGHNA, CDR2 YSLEER. The V segment lost 2 bases and the J segment 14 bases; nucleotides outside the gene matches: 10.

In this sample, this clonotype turned up a few times. The rearrangement links TRBV4-1 to TRBJ2-7; D ambiguous. This CDR3 comprises 14 residues. Looked up from germline, CDR1 is MGHRA and CDR2 is YSYEKL. V lost 4 bases and J 0 bases, leaving 10 bases between the germline ends. CDR3 protein: CASSPMDRSYEQYF. CDR3 nucleotide sequence: TGCGCCAGCAGCCCTATGGACCGCTCCTACGAGCAGTACTTC.

J is TRBJ2-7 and V is TRBV11-2, with TRBD1 matching 8 bases. The CDR3 is 14 amino acids. Germline V gene lookup returns CDR1 SGHAT and CDR2 FQNNGV. The V and J ends lost 4 bases and 3 bases, in that order; junction bases with no gene match: 5. In nucleotides, the CDR3 is TGTGCCAGCAGCTCGAGGACAGGGAACTACGAGCAGTACTTC. Translating gives CASSSRTGNYEQYF.

The rearrangement uses TRBV19 and TRBJ2-1; the D is unclear. The CDR3 extends over 14 amino acids. V was pared by 3 bases and J by 2 bases, with 8 bases between. Germline values: CDR1 LNHDA, CDR2 SQIVND (reference sequence). The chain's CDR3 is CASSIQQTYNEQFF. The CDR3 DNA is TGTGCCAGTAGTATCCAGCAGACCTACAATGAGCAGTTCTTC.

This clonotype was detected a few times. This rearrangement joins TRBV11-1 to TRBJ2-2; 9 positions match TRBD1. The CDR3 has 18 amino acids. The V and J ends lost 5 bases and 4 bases, in that order; junction bases with no gene match: 14. The germline V gene encodes CDR1 SGHAT and CDR2 FQDESV (reference sequence). The CDR3 loop reads CASSAMRPGQGFTGELFF. CDR3 DNA sequence: TGTGCCAGCAGCGCAATGAGACCGGGACAGGGATTCACCGGGGAGCTGTTTTTT.

This clonotype was seen a few times. The rearrangement uses TRBV5-1 and TRBJ2-7; D is perhaps TRBD2 (6 bases). Trimming pared 2 bases from V and 3 bases from J, leaving 18 bases between. The germline gives CDR1 SGHRS, CDR2 YFSETQ. The CDR3 runs to 16 residues. The CDR3 nucleotides are TGCGCCAGCAGCTTACAAAGTAGCGGCAGAGACTACGAGCAGTACTTC. Amino acid sequence: CASSLQSSGRDYEQYF.

This clonotype was counted at least ten times. The V gene is TRBV6-5, the J gene TRBJ2-5, with 9 nucleotides matching TRBD1. This CDR3 has 14 amino acids. The V segment lost 8 bases and the J segment 3 bases; nucleotides outside the gene matches: 7. Germline V gives CDR1 MNHEY, CDR2 SVGAGI. The CDR3 reads CASGGTGSEETQYF. As DNA, the CDR3 is TGTGCCAGCGGCGGGACAGGGTCAGAAGAGACCCAGTACTTC.

This clonotype came up once. The DNA for the CDR3 is TGTGCCAGCAGCCCGGATCGGGGACAGGGACCCTACAATGAGCAGTTCTTC. Residues: CASSPDRGQGPYNEQFF. The chain joins TRBV7-9 to TRBJ2-1; TRBD1 agrees at 9 bases. This CDR3 is built from 17 residues. The germline V gene encodes CDR1 SEHNR and CDR2 FQNEAQ (reference sequence). The trim removed 5 bases at V and 2 bases at J, leaving 10 bases unmatched. Using reference TRBV7-9 and TRBJ2-1 for the parts outside the CDR3, the full variable domain is DTGVSQNPRHKITKRGQNVTFRCDPISEHNRLYWYRQTLGQGPEFLTYFQNEAQLEKSRLLSDRFSAERPKGSFSTLEIQRTEQGDSAMYLCASSPDRGQGPYNEQFFGPGTRLTVL.

This chain links TRBV12-3 or TRBV12-4 with TRBJ1-1; D is unclear. The CDR3 length is 12 residues. The germline V and J ends were trimmed by 7 bases and 4 bases, with 10 bases remaining between them. CDR3 nucleotide sequence: TGTGCCAGCACTGGAGATGGCACTGAAGCTTTCTTT. This translates into CASTGDGTEAFF.

V gene TRBV9 combines with J gene TRBJ1-2; the D gene is possibly TRBD1 (6 bases). In germline, CDR1 is SGDLS, CDR2 YYNGEE. This CDR3 has 14 residues. The V gene lost 4 bases and the J gene lost 4 bases, with 14 bases spanning the gap. The CDR3 DNA is TGTGCCAGCAGCTCAACAGGGTTCCCCTATGGCTACACCTTC. It specifies CASSSTGFPYGYTF.

This clonotype appeared many times. This sequence joins TRBV12-3 or TRBV12-4 and TRBJ2-1, with D unclear. The CDR3 extends over 10 amino acids. Trimming removed 4 bases from V and 10 bases from J, with 5 bases in between. In DNA form, the CDR3 reads TGTGCCAGCAGTTCAGGCGAGCAGTTCTTC. It codes for CASSSGEQFF.

The J gene is TRBJ2-2, the V gene TRBV5-1; D unclear. V was cut by 0 bases and J by 4 bases, with 7 bases left in between. CDR1 is SGHRS, CDR2 YFSETQ, per germline. This CDR3 spans 14 amino acids. CDR3 nucleotide sequence: TGCGCCAGCAGCTTGGCGGCGGCCACCGGGGAGCTGTTTTTT. It specifies CASSLAAATGELFF.

This clonotype was found many times. This chain links TRBV29-1 with TRBJ2-1, with 7 nucleotides matching TRBD2. V shed 8 bases, J shed 10 bases, and the junction held 5 bases outside the gene matches. This CDR3 has 10 residues. Germline V CDR1 and CDR2: SQVTM, ANQGSEA. CDR3 region: CSHSGNEQFF. In DNA form, the CDR3 reads TGCAGCCACAGCGGGAACGAGCAGTTCTTC.

The rearrangement joins TRBV11-2 to TRBJ2-1; 7 bases are a match to TRBD1. Trimming at V came to 4 bases and at J to 13 bases, leaving 10 bases not matched to a gene. This CDR3 region has 13 residues. Germline V gene lookup returns CDR1 SGHAT and CDR2 FQNNGV. This CDR3 is CASSSGTAGSQFF. DNA of the CDR3: TGTGCCAGCAGCTCTGGGACAGCTGGATCCCAGTTCTTC.

The V gene is TRBV5-1, the J gene TRBJ2-1; weak D call: TRBD2 (7 bases). V lost 0 bases and J lost 2, with 12 bases in between. Germline values: CDR1 SGHRS, CDR2 YFSETQ. This CDR3 region has 16 residues. The CDR3 spells CASSLGAGATYNEQFF. CDR3 sequence (DNA): TGCGCCAGCAGCTTGGGCGCGGGGGCTACCTACAATGAGCAGTTCTTC.

A single count supports this clonotype. The chain recombines TRBV12-3 or TRBV12-4 with TRBJ1-1, with 8 bases identical to TRBD1. CDR3 size: 14 residues. Trimming at V came to 6 bases and at J to 5 bases, leaving 8 bases not matched to a gene. The CDR3 reads CASSRQGIRTEAFF. In DNA, the CDR3 is TGTGCCAGCAGCCGACAGGGGATAAGGACTGAAGCTTTCTTT.

This clonotype has a handful of counts. The rearrangement uses TRBV10-2 and TRBJ1-6; D is ambiguous. Germline CDR1 is WSHSY and CDR2 is SAAADI. The CDR3 runs to 14 residues. V was clipped by 6 bases and J by 5 bases, with 11 bases between them. CDR3 bases: TGCGCCAGCAGACCCGACGGAAATAATTCACCCCTCCACTTT. Translated, it gives CASRPDGNNSPLHF.

This clonotype appeared a few times. V usage is TRBV12-3 or TRBV12-4 and J usage is TRBJ2-3, with D possibly matching TRBD2 (6 bases). Trimming removed 6 bases at V and 7 bases at J, with 17 bases between. CDR3 size: 14 residues. CDR3 coding DNA: TGTGCCAGCAGGGAAGCGGGCCCGCTGTATACGCAGTATTTT. The encoded protein is CASREAGPLYTQYF.

The chain uses TRBV7-2 and TRBJ2-5; TRBD1 agrees at 8 bases. Germline V gene lookup returns CDR1 SGHTA and CDR2 FQGNSA. This CDR3 has 15 amino acids. The V and J ends lost 7 bases and 0 bases, in that order; junction bases with no gene match: 7. This chain's CDR3 is CASNPGQEYQETQYF. The CDR3, as DNA: TGTGCCAGCAACCCGGGACAGGAGTACCAAGAGACCCAGTACTTC.